This T cell receptor beta chain was found in a study of blood T cell repertoires in COVID-19. Looking at the study overall: Acute and convalescent COVID-19 samples came from the United States, Italy and Spain.

Measured with immunoSEQ multiplex PCR; TCRdb has only the in-frame clones, and not every one. The repertoire holds more than 200,000 clones, with over 70% as singletons. The CDR3 runs to 12 residues. Per the germline V gene, CDR1 is SNHLY and CDR2 is FYNNEI. Trimming shortened V by 7 bases and J by 7 bases, and 13 bases separated the two germline ends. Enrolled through a virtual design, the participants were between about 18 and 100 years of age and came from about two dozen US areas. The receptor comes from a woman aged 25 to 39 who had been exposed to COVID-19. The chain is built from TRBV2 and TRBJ2-5, with a tentative D call TRBD2 (6 bases). Sequencing was performed on PBMCs or T cells enriched from blood (not recorded which). CDR3 nucleotide sequence: TGTGCCAGCAAACGCGGTAGCGGGACCCAGTACTTC. Amino acid sequence: CASKRGSGTQYF.